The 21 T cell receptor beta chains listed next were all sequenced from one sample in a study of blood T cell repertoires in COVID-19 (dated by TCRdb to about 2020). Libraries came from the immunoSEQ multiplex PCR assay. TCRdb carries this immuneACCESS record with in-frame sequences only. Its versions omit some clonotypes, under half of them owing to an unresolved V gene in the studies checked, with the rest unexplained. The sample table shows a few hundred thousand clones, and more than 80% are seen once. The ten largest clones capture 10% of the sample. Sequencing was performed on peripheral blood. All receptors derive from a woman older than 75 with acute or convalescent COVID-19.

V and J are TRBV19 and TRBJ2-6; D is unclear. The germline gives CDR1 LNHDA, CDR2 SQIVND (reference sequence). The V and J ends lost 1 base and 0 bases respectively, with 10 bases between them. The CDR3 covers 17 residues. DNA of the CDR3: TGTGCCAGTAGTATAGGACACCTAAGCTCTGGGGCCAACGTCCTGACTTTC. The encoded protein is CASSIGHLSSGANVLTF. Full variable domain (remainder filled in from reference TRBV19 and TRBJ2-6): DGGITQSPKYLFRKEGQNVTLSCEQNLNHDAMYWYRQDPGQGLRLIYYSQIVNDFQKGDIAEGYSVSREKKESFPLTVTSAQKNPTAFYLCASSIGHLSSGANVLTFGAGSRLTVL.

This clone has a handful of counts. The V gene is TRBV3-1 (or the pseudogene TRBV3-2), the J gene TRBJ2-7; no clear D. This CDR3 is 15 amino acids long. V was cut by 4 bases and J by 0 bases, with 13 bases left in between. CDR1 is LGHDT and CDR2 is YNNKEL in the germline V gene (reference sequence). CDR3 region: CASSLDFPSSYEQYF. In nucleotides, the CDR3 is TGTGCCAGCAGCCTTGACTTCCCGAGCTCCTACGAGCAGTACTTC.

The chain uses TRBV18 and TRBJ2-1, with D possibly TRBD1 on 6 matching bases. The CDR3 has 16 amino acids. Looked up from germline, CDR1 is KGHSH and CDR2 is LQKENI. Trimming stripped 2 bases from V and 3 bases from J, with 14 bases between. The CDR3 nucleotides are TGTGCCAGCTCACCAGGTAGGGGGATGGTCTACAATGAGCAGTTCTTC. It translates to CASSPGRGMVYNEQFF.

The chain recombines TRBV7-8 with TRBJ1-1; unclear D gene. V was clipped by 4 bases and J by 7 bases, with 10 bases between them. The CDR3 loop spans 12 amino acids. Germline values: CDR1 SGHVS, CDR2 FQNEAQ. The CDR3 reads CASSSLAVEAFF. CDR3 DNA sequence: TGTGCCAGCAGCTCTCTGGCGGTTGAAGCTTTCTTT.

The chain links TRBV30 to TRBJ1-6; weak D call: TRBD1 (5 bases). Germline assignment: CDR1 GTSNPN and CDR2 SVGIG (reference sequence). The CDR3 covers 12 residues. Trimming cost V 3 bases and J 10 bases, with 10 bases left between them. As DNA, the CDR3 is TGTGCCTGGAGGCAGGGTGAATCACCCCTCCACTTT. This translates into CAWRQGESPLHF.

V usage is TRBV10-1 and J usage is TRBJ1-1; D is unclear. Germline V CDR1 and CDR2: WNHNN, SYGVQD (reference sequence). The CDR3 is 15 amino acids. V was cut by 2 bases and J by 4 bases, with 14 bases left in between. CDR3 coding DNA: TGCGCCAGCAGTGAGAGCCGGGGAGGTGGCACTGAAGCTTTCTTT. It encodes CASSESRGGGTEAFF.

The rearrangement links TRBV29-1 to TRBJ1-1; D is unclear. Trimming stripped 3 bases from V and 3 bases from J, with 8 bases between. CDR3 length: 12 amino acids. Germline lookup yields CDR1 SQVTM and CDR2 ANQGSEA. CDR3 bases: TGCAGCGTTGATGGCAGCGACACTGAAGCTTTCTTT. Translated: CSVDGSDTEAFF. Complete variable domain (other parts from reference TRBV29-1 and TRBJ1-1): SAVISQKPSRDICQRGTSLTIQCQVDSQVTMMFWYRQQPGQSLTLIATANQGSEATYESGFVIDKFPISRPNLTFSTLTVSNMSPEDSSIYLCSVDGSDTEAFFGQGTRLTVV.

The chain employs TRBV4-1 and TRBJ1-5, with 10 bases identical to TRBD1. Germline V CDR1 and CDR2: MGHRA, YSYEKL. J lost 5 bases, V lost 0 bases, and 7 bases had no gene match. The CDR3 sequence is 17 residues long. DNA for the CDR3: TGCGCCAGCAGCCAAGACCGGGACAGGGGAAGGGATCAGCCCCAGCATTTT. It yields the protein CASSQDRDRGRDQPQHF.

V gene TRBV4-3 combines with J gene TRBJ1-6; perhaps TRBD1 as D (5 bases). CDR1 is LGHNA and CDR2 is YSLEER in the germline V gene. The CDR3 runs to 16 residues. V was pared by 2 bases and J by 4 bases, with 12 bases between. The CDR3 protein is CASSQSSGGYNSPLHF. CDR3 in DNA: TGCGCCAGCAGCCAAAGCTCGGGGGGTTATAATTCACCCCTCCACTTT.

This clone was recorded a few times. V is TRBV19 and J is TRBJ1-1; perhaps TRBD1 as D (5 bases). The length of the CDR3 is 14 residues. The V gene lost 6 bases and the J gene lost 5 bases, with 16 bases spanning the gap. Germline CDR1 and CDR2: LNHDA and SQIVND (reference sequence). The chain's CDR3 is CASSASWGGTEAFF. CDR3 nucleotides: TGTGCCAGTAGCGCCTCTTGGGGGGGAACTGAAGCTTTCTTT.

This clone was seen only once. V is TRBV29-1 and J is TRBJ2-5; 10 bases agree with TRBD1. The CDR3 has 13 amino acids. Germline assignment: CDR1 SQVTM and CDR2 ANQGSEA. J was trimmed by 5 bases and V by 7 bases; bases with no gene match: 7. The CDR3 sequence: CSGGTGVGETQYF. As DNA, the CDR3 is TGCAGCGGGGGGACAGGGGTTGGGGAGACCCAGTACTTC.

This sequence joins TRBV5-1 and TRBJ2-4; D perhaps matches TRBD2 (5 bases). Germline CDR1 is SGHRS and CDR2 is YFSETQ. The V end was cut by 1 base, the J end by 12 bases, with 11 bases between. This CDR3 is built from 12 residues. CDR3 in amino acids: CASSLTGEGQYF. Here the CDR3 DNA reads TGCGCCAGCAGCTTGACGGGTGAGGGTCAGTACTTC. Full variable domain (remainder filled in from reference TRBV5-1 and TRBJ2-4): KAGVTQTPRYLIKTRGQQVTLSCSPISGHRSVSWYQQTPGQGLQFLFEYFSETQRNKGNFPGRFSGRQFSNSRSEMNVSTLELGDSALYLCASSLTGEGQYFGAGTRLSVL.

The CDR3 coding sequence is TGTGCCAGCAGCTTCTTTTCGGATACGCAGTATTTT. Translation: CASSFFSDTQYF. V usage is TRBV11-3 and J usage is TRBJ2-3; D unclear. The CDR3 sequence is 12 residues long. CDR1 SGHNT and CDR2 YENEEA come from the germline V gene. Trimming left V 3 bases short and J 6 bases short, with 7 bases between.

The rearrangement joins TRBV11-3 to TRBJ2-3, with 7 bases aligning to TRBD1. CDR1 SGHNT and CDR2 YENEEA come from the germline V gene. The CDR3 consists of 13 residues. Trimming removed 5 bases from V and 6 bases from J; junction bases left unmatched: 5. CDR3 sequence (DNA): TGTGCCAGCAGCAGGGACAGCCTTGATACGCAGTATTTT. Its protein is CASSRDSLDTQYF.

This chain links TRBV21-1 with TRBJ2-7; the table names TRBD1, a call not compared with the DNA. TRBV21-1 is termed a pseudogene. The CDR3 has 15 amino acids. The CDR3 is CASSNPGTEGPEQYF. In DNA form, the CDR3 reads TGTGCCAGCAGCAACCCCGGGACAGAGGGACCCGAGCAGTACTTC.

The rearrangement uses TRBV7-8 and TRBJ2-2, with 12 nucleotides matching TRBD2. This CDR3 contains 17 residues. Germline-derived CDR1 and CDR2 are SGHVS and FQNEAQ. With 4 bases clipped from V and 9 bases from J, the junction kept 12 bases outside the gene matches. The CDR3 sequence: CASSSQTSGSFMRELFF. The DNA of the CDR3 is TGTGCCAGCAGCTCCCAGACTAGCGGGAGTTTCATGAGGGAGCTGTTTTTT.

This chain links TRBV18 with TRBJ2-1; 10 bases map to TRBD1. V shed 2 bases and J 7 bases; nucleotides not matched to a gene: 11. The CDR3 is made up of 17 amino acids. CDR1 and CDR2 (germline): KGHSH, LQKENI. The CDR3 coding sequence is TGTGCCAGCTCACCAGGGACAGGGGCCCCCCTACGGAATGAGCAGTTCTTC. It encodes CASSPGTGAPLRNEQFF.

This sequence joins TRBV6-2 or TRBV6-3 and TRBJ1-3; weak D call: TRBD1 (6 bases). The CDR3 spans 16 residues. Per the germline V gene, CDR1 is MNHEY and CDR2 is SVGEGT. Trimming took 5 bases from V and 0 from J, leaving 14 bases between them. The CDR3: CASSDDRTISGNTIYF. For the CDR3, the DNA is TGTGCCAGCAGTGACGACAGGACCATCTCTGGAAACACCATATATTTT.

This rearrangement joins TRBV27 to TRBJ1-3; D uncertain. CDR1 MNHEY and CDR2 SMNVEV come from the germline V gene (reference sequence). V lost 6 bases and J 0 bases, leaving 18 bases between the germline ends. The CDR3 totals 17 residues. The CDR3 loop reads CASSRSGGRVSGNTIYF. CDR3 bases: TGTGCCAGCAGCCGGTCGGGAGGACGTGTCTCTGGAAACACCATATATTTT.

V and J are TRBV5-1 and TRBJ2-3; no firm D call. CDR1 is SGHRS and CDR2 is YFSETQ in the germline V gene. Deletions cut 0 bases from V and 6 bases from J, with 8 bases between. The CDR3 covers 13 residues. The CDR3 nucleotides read TGCGCCAGCAGCTTGGATTCCCCGGATACGCAGTATTTT. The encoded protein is CASSLDSPDTQYF.

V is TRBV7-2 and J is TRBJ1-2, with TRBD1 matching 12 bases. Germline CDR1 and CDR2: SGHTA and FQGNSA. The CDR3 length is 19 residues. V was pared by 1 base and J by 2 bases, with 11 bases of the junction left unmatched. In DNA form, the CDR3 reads TGTGCCAGCAGCTTAGTGGGACAGGGGGCGTTTAAGGTGAACTATGGCTACACCTTC. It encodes CASSLVGQGAFKVNYGYTF.